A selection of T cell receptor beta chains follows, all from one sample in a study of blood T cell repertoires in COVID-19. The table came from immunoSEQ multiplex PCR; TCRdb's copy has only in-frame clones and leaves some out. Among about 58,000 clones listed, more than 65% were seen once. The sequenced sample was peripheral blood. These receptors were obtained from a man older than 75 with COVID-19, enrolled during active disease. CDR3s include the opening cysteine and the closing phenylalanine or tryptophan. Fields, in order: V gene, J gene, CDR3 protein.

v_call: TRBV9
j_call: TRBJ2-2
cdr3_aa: CASSEGGQTGELFF

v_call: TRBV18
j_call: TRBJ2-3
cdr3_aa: CASSPKTGSPGTDTQYF

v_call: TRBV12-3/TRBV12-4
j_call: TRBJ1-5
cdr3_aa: CASSLAGYQPQHF

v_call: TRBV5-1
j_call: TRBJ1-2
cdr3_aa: CASKDRAANYGYTF

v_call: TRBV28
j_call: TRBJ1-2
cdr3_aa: CASSQGQYGYTF

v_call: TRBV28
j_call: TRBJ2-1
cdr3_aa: CASTTGENEQFF

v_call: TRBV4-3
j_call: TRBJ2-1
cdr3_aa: CASSQEDHPGYNEQFF

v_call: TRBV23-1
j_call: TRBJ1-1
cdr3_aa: CASTQGRLLNTEAFF

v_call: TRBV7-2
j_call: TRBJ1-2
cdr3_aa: CASSLLSFPNYGYTF

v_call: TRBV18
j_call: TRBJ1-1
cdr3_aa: CASSPEGQGKGTEAFF

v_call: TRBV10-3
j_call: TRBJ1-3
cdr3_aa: CAISEADAGNTIYF

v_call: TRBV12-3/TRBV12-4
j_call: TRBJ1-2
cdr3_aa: CASSLETGGYTF

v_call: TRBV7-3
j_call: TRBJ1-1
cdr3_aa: CASSLTRQGNAEAFF

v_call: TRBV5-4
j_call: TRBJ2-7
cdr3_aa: CASSRLAGSYEQYF

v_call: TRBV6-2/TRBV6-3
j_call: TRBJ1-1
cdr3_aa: CASSYSGVRAATEAFF

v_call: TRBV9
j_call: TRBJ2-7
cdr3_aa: CASSVEGYEQYF

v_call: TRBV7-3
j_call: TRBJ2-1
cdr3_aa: CASSLRWAQSYNEQFF

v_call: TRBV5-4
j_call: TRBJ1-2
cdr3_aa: CASNGEDYGYTF

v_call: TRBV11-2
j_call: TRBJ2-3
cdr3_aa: CASSQYRPGGGYTDTQYF

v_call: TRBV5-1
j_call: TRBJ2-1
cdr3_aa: CASSLGPYNEQFF

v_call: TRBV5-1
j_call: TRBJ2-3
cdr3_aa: CASNPGLPGDTQYF

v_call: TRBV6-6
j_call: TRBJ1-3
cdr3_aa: CASGGTDYSGNTIYF

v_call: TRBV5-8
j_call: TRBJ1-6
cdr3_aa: CASSTGGYSPLHF

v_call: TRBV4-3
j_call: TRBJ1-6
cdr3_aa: CASSQVTGPFNNSPLHF

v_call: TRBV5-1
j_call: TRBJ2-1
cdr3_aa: CASSSDLAGPYNEQFF

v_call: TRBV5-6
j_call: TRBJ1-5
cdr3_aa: CASSLWSQPQHF

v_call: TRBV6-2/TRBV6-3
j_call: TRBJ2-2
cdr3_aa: CASSTNRGQGTGELFF

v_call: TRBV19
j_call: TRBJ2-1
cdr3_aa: CASSIPGNSYNEQFF

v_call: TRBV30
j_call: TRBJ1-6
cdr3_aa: CAGIGTGSSPLHF

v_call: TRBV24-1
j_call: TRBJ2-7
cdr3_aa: CATSDSAILGEQYF

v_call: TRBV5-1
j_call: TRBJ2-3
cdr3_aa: CASSRAGKSTDTQYF

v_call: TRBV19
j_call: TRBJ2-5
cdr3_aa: CASSIKSWTVQETQYF

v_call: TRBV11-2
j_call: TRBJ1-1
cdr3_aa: CASSPGTGASSAEAFF

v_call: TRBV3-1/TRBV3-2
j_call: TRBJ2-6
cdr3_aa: CASSHDRDLLSGANVLTF

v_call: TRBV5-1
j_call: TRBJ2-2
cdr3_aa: CASSPGQPSWTGELFF

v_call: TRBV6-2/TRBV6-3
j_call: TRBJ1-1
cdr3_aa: CASSLNRPISGEAFF

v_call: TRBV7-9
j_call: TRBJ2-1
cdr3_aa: CARGGPGPGNEQFF

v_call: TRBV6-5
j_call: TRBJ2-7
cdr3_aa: CASVRGATSYEQYF

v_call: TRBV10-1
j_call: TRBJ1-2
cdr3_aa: CASSESPRGYGYTF

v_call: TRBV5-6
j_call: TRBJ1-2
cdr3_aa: CASSLGSSYGYTF

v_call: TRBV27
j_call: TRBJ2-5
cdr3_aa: CASSLGAGAGETQYF

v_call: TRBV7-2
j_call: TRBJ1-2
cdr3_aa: CASRPPGTGNYGYTF

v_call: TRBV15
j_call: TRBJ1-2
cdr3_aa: CATSTQATGNGYTF

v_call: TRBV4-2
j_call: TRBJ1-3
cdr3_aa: CASSREATGGWENTIYF